The clone carrying this T cell receptor beta chain occurred a few times. This specimen belongs to a study of cytomegalovirus exposure and HLA in healthy donors. The PCR contained 60 Vbeta and 13 Jbeta primers. Original analysis: In a later analysis, of approximately 81 million unique beta chains, roughly 9.9 million appeared in at least two donors. Only in-frame clones appear in the TCRdb table, and some are missing; sequencing was by immunoSEQ multiplex PCR. V, J and clone size derive from that table, while D and trimming were established from the DNA sequence. Of 100,000 to 130,000 clones listed, roughly 73% are singletons. CDR3 length: 20 residues. J lost 2 bases, V lost 5 bases, and 17 bases had no gene match. CDR1 and CDR2 (germline): SGHVS, FQNEAQ.

V is TRBV7-8 and J is TRBJ2-4; 11 bases match TRBD2. The sample comprised PBMCs. The clonotype was recovered from a young man in good health and CMV-seronegative. The CDR3 sequence: CASSTRRGIAGGPSKNIQYF. In DNA form, the CDR3 reads TGTGCCAGCAGCACTCGACGGGGAATAGCGGGAGGGCCTTCCAAAAACATTCAGTACTTC.